This passage covers 6 T cell receptor beta chains from one sample sequenced in a study of OX40 agonist ivuxolimab in advanced cancers. Method: immunoSEQ multiplex PCR; TCRdb's copy keeps in-frame clones and lacks some. The sample contains over 65,000 clones, approximately 86% of which appear only once. Source: CD4+ or CD8+ T cells sorted from blood, taken in a trial of the OX40 agonist ivuxolimab. The receptors were gathered from an adult with an advanced solid tumor such as melanoma, head and neck, liver or kidney cancer.

The V call is TRBV28, the J call TRBJ2-5; TRBD1 aligns across 9 bases. V trimming: 4 bases; J trimming: 5 bases; junction bases outside the gene matches: 11. The CDR3 has 16 amino acids. CDR1 is MDHEN, CDR2 SYDVKM, per germline. The CDR3 DNA is TGTGCCAGCAGTTCCGGGACAGGGCTGGTCGGGGAGACCCAGTACTTC. It yields the protein CASSSGTGLVGETQYF.

The chain joins TRBV6-1 to TRBJ2-2; D is unresolved. Trimming took 11 bases from V and 0 from J, leaving 13 bases between them. The V gene's germline CDR1 is MNHNS and CDR2 SASEGT. The CDR3 sequence is 14 residues long. The chain's CDR3 is CAARVGTNTGELFF. The CDR3 DNA reads TGTGCCGCCCGGGTTGGAACGAACACCGGGGAGCTGTTTTTT.

The chain employs TRBV10-3 and TRBJ1-1, with D uncertain. V shed 3 bases and J shed 0 bases, with 2 bases lying between them. Germline V gene lookup returns CDR1 ENHRY and CDR2 SYGVKD. The CDR3 totals 12 residues. The CDR3 loop reads CAISEVNTEAFF. CDR3 nucleotide sequence: TGTGCCATCAGTGAAGTGAACACTGAAGCTTTCTTT.

The chain joins TRBV11-2 to TRBJ2-1; no clear D gene. V was pared by 0 bases and J by 5 bases, with 8 bases between. Germline V CDR1 and CDR2: SGHAT, FQNNGV. The CDR3 contains 14 residues. DNA of the CDR3: TGTGCCAGCAGCTTAGAAAGATCTAACAATGAGCAGTTCTTC. It translates to CASSLERSNNEQFF.

The rearrangement uses TRBV9 and TRBJ2-5; D may correspond to TRBD1 or TRBD2 (6 bases each). The germline V gene has CDR1 SGDLS and CDR2 YYNGEE. V dropped 0 bases and J dropped 5 bases, with 17 bases sitting between them. The CDR3 has 16 residues. Here the CDR3 reads CASSVGSGATWETQYF. The CDR3 DNA is TGTGCCAGCAGCGTAGGGTCGGGGGCCACCTGGGAGACCCAGTACTTC.

The genes are TRBV18 and TRBJ1-4; D is unresolved. The CDR3 covers 15 residues. Germline V gene data show CDR1 as KGHSH and CDR2 as LQKENI. V lost 1 base and J lost 10, with 16 bases in between. CDR3 coding DNA: TGTGCCAGCTCACCACAAGAGCCCCAAGCTGGAAAACTGTTTTTT. It specifies CASSPQEPQAGKLFF.